This record covers a single T cell receptor beta chain. Its antigen remains unknown. This CDR3 is built from 13 residues. V gave up 8 bases and J gave up 7 bases; unmatched junction bases: 6. The germline V gene has CDR1 MNHNS and CDR2 SASEGT. This sample is part of a study of shared clonotypes between healthy human individuals. The table came from immunoSEQ multiplex PCR; TCRdb's copy has only in-frame clones and leaves some out. The sample records 2 million to 3 million clones, around nine tenths being singletons. Study conclusions and caveats: Shared clonotypes: 4.5% to 6% naive CD4, around 3.4% naive CD8, under 2.5% memory CD4, about 0.41% memory CD8.

The sequence came from a man younger than 35 in good health. The sequenced material came from naive CD4+ T cells sorted from blood. As to subset: CD45RA+ positively selected. The chain joins TRBV6-1 to TRBJ1-4, with TRBD1 matching over 8 bases. CDR3 residues: CASRRGPIEKLFF. Written as DNA, the CDR3 is TGTGCCAGCCGCAGGGGGCCAATTGAAAAACTGTTTTTT.